What follows is one TCR beta chain and its context. Its antigen is as yet unknown. Data came from immunoSEQ multiplex PCR; TCRdb stores just in-frame clones and leaves some out. The data hold 130,000 or so clones, with roughly 84% observed a single time. This entry belongs to a study of PD-L1 blockade in urothelial cancer. About the research overall: Patients commenced intravenous atezolizumab, 1,200 mg every 3 weeks, in 2014. Findings of the study overall: Durable-benefit patients expanded tumor-associated blood clones more at 3 weeks.

CDR1 is MNHNS and CDR2 is SASEGT in the germline V gene. This CDR3 contains 14 residues. V lost 5 bases to trimming and J lost 4 bases; unmatched junction nucleotides: 6. As to time point: pretreatment peripheral blood. The starting material was PBMCs, obtained around atezolizumab (anti-PD-L1) treatment. The receptor was isolated from a middle-aged man with urothelial cancer. The rearrangement links TRBV6-1 to TRBJ2-5, with 8 positions matching TRBD1. CDR3 residues: CASSSRGRGETQYF. The DNA for the CDR3 is TGTGCCAGCAGTTCCAGGGGGCGCGGAGAGACCCAGTACTTC.